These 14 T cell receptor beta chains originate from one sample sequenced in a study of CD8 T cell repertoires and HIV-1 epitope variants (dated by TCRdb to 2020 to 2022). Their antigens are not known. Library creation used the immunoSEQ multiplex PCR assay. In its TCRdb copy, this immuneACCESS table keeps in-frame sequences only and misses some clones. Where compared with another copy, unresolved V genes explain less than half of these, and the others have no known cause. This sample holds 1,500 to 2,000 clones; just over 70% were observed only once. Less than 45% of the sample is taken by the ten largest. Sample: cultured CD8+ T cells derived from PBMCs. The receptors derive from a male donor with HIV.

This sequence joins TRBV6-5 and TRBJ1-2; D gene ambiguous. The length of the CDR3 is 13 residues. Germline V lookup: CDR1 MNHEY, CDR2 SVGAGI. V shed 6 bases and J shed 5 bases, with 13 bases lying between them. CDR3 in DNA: TGTGCCAGCAGATCGACTGGGCCTTATGGCTACACCTTC. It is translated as CASRSTGPYGYTF.

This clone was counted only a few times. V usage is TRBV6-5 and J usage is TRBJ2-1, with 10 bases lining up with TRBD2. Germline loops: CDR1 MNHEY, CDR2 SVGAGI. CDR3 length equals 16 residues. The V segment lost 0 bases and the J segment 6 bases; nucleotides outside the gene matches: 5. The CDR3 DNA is TGTGCCAGCAGTTACTCGCCTAGCGGGGGACGCAATGAGCAGTTCTTC. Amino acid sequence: CASSYSPSGGRNEQFF.

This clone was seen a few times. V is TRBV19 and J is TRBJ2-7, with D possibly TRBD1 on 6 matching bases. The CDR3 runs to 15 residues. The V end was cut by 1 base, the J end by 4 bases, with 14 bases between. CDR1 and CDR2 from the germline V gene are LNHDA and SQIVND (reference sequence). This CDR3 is CASSIAGDTLYEQYF. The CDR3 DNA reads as TGTGCCAGTAGTATAGCTGGGGACACCCTATACGAGCAGTACTTC.

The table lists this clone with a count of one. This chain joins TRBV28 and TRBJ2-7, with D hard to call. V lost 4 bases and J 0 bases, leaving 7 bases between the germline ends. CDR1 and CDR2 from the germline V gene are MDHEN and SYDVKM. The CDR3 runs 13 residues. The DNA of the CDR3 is TGTGCCAGCAGTTCACGAAGCTCCTACGAGCAGTACTTC. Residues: CASSSRSSYEQYF.

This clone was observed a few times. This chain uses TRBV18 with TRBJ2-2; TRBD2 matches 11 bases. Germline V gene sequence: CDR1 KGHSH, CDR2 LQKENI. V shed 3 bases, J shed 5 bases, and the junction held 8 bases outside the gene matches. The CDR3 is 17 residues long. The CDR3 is CASSPSASGGLTGELFF. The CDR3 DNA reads TGTGCCAGCTCACCCAGCGCTAGCGGGGGGCTTACCGGGGAGCTGTTTTTT.

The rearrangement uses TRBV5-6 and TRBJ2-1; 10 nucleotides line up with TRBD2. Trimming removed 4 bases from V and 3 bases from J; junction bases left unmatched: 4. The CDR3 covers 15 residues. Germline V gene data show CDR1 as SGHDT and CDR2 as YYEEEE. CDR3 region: CASSGGLAVYNEQFF. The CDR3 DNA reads TGTGCCAGCAGCGGAGGACTAGCGGTCTACAATGAGCAGTTCTTC.

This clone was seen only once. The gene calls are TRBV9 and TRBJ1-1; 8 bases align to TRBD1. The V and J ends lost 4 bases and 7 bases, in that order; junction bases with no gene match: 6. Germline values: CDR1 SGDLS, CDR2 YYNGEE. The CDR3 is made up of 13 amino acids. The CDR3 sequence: CASSPEDRDEAFF. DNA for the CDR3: TGTGCCAGCAGCCCCGAGGACAGGGATGAAGCTTTCTTT.

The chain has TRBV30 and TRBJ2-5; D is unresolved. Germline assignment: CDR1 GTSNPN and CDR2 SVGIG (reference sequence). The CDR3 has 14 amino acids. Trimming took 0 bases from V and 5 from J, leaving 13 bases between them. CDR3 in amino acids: CAWSVPSERETQYF. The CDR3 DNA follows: TGTGCCTGGAGTGTACCCAGCGAAAGGGAGACCCAGTACTTC. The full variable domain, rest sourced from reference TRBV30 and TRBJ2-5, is SQTIHQWPATLVQPVGSPLSLECTVEGTSNPNLYWYRQAAGRGLQLLFYSVGIGQISSEVPQNLSASRPQDRQFILSSKKLLLSDSGFYLCAWSVPSERETQYFGPGTRLLVL.

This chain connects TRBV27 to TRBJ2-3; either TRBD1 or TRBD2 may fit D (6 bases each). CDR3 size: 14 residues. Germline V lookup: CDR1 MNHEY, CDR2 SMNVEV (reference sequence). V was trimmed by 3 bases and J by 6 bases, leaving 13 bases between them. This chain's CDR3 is CASSFGGLTDTQYF. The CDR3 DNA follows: TGTGCCAGCAGTTTCGGGGGCCTCACTGATACGCAGTATTTT.

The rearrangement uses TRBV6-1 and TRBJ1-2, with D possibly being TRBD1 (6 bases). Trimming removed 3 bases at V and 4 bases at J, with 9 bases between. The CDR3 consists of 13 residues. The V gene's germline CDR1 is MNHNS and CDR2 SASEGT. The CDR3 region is CASSEQGTYGYTF. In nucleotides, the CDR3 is TGTGCCAGCAGTGAGCAGGGGACCTATGGCTACACCTTC.

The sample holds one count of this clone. The CDR3 region has the DNA TGCGCCAGCAGTGAGGATAGCGGGAGGGCCGGAGAGACCCAGTACTTC. Translating it yields CASSEDSGRAGETQYF. The chain joins TRBV10-1 to TRBJ2-5; 11 bases fit TRBD2. The V and J ends lost 2 bases and 4 bases, in that order; junction bases with no gene match: 6. The CDR3 spans 16 residues. The germline CDR1 and CDR2 sequences are WNHNN and SYGVQD (reference sequence).

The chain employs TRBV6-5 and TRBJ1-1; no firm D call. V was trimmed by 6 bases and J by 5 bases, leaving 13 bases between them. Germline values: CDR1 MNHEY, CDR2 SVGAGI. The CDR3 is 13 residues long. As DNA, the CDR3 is TGTGCCAGCAGAGTAACGAGGAGGACTGAAGCTTTCTTT. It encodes CASRVTRRTEAFF.

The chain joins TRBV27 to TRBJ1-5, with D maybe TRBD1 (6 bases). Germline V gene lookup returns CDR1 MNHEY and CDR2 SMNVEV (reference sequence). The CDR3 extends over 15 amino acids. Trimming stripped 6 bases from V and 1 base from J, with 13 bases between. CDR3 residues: CASRPGTISNQPQHF. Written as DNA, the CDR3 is TGTGCCAGCAGACCAGGGACAATAAGCAATCAGCCCCAGCATTTT.

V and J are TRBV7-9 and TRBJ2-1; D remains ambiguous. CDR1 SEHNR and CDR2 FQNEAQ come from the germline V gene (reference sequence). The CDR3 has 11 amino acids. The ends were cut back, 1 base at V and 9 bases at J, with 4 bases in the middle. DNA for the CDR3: TGTGCCAGCAGCTTAGAGACTGAGCAGTTCTTC. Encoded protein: CASSLETEQFF. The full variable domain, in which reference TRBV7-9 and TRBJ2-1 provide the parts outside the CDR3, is DTGVSQNPRHKITKRGQNVTFRCDPISEHNRLYWYRQTLGQGPEFLTYFQNEAQLEKSRLLSDRFSAERPKGSFSTLEIQRTEQGDSAMYLCASSLETEQFFGPGTRLTVL.